This T cell receptor beta chain was profiled in a study of CD4+ T cells in melanoma. Study findings and constraints: Reportedly, melanoma neoantigen-specific CD4+ T cells showed varied differentiation states. CD8+ T cell, macrophage and B cell function reportedly correlated with neoantigen-specific CD4+ T cells.

As regards this clone: What it binds is unknown.

Trimming cost V 0 bases and J 6 bases, with 5 bases left between them. Germline V gene sequence: CDR1 SGHRS, CDR2 YFSETQ. The CDR3 has 12 residues. Measured with immunoSEQ multiplex PCR; TCRdb has only the in-frame clones, and not every one. The table records about 21,000 clones, over 75% of them present only once. What was sequenced was cells from a culture (not recorded whether cultured in vitro). The clonotype comes from a human donor with melanoma. The rearrangement uses TRBV5-1 and TRBJ2-3; D is unresolved. In DNA form, the CDR3 reads TGCGCCAGCAGCTTGGGTTCTGATACGCAGTATTTT. It encodes CASSLGSDTQYF.